These 9 T cell receptor beta chains share one sample of origin, sequenced in a study of Ad26.COV2.S vaccination and SARS-CoV-2 variants. TCRdb's table, derived via immunoSEQ multiplex PCR, lists solely in-frame clones and lacks some. The repertoire holds 300,000 to 350,000 clones, with around 90% as singletons. Treatment indicated: some 20 received Ad26.COV2.S at low or high dose, single or two shots; roughly five received placebo; per-sample allocation not given. Material that was analyzed had been drawn on day 63 after the first vaccine or placebo injection. Material: peripheral blood, obtained in a trial of Ad26.COV2.S vaccine versus placebo. The receptors come from a person aged 18-65 years who received the Ad26.COV2.S COVID-19 vaccine or a placebo.

This chain uses TRBV28 with TRBJ2-1, with D tentatively TRBD1 (6 bases). CDR1 is MDHEN, CDR2 SYDVKM, per germline. The CDR3 is 12 residues long. Trimming shortened V by 8 bases and J by 8 bases, and 13 bases separated the two germline ends. The CDR3 nucleotides are TGTGCCAGCTCTGGACAGTTAGATGAGCAGTTCTTC. Translation gives CASSGQLDEQFF.

The V and J genes are TRBV5-1 and TRBJ1-2; D gene uncertain. Trimming shortened V by 3 bases and J by 2 bases, and 11 bases separated the two germline ends. This CDR3 spans 14 amino acids. CDR1 is SGHRS and CDR2 is YFSETQ in the germline V gene. The CDR3 loop is CASSSRGENYGYTF. The CDR3 nucleotides are TGCGCCAGCAGCTCCCGCGGCGAGAACTATGGCTACACCTTC.

The V gene is TRBV24-1, the J gene TRBJ2-2, with a weak D call TRBD2 (6 bases). CDR3 length equals 17 residues. Per germline, CDR1 KGHDR and CDR2 SFDVKD. V lost 1 base and J 5 bases, leaving 16 bases between the germline ends. DNA for the CDR3: TGTGCCACCAGTGATTTTGGGGCGCCTGGGGGGACCGGGGAGCTGTTTTTT. Protein product: CATSDFGAPGGTGELFF.

The chain combines TRBV10-3 with TRBJ2-5, with D possibly being TRBD2 (5 bases). CDR1 is ENHRY and CDR2 is SYGVKD in the germline V gene. The CDR3 consists of 13 residues. Trimming left V 10 bases short and J 2 bases short, with 14 bases between. The CDR3 loop is CATARKRQETQYF. In DNA, the CDR3 is TGTGCCACCGCCCGGAAGCGGCAAGAGACCCAGTACTTC.

The rearrangement joins TRBV7-9 to TRBJ2-5, with D perhaps given as TRBD1 or TRBD2 (5 bases each). The V end lost 7 bases, the J end lost 2 bases, and 26 bases lay between the germline ends. CDR3 size: 18 residues. Germline V gives CDR1 SEHNR, CDR2 FQNEAQ (reference sequence). The CDR3 nucleotides read TGTGCCAGCACCACGAGGGGTACCCTCGCGGAGAGTCAAGAGACCCAGTACTTC. Translation: CASTTRGTLAESQETQYF.

This clone was seen once. The V call is TRBV19, the J call TRBJ2-1; possibly TRBD1 or TRBD2 for D (5 bases each). Germline CDR1 reads LNHDA; CDR2 reads SQIVND (reference sequence). This CDR3 spans 15 amino acids. Trimming stripped 7 bases from V and 0 bases from J, with 13 bases between. The CDR3 reads CASNSGRSSYNEQFF. CDR3 sequence (DNA): TGTGCCAGTAATTCGGGACGGAGCTCCTACAATGAGCAGTTCTTC.

The V gene is TRBV6-2 or TRBV6-3, the J gene TRBJ1-1; 11 positions match TRBD1. Germline-derived CDR1 and CDR2 are MNHEY and SVGEGT. After removal of 6 bases from V and 6 bases from J, the junction contained 3 bases not matched to a gene. The CDR3 is 13 residues long. In nucleotides, the CDR3 is TGTGCCAGCAGCTTGGGACAGGGGGCTGAAGCTTTCTTT. As protein: CASSLGQGAEAFF.

V and J are TRBV4-3 and TRBJ1-4; possibly TRBD1 for D (6 bases). Germline CDR1 reads LGHNA; CDR2 reads YSLEER. The CDR3 is 15 amino acids. Trimming removed 0 bases from V and 8 bases from J, with 13 bases in between. The CDR3 nucleotides are TGCGCCAGCAGCCAAGATATGGAAGGGGGGGAAAAACTGTTTTTT. This codes for CASSQDMEGGEKLFF.

V and J are TRBV5-1 and TRBJ2-7; 8 bases are shared with TRBD2. The CDR3 extends over 15 amino acids. Germline loops: CDR1 SGHRS, CDR2 YFSETQ. V dropped 4 bases and J dropped 2; count of bases not matched to a gene: 8. CDR3 in DNA: TGCGCCAGCAGCCCCACTAGCGGAACCACCTACGAGCAGTACTTC. As protein: CASSPTSGTTYEQYF.